Reported below is one T cell receptor beta chain. The data originate from a study of blood T cell repertoires in COVID-19. The CDR3 is 12 residues long. Trimming left V 4 bases short and J 7 bases short, with 10 bases between. Per germline, CDR1 LNHDA and CDR2 SQIVND (reference sequence). Each participant's cohort was designated according to participant-reported clinical history. Original data processing: Using reference gene primer amplification, nucleated cell counts were estimated. Using immunoSEQ multiplex PCR, the repertoire was profiled, and TCRdb retains in-frame clones only, with some absent. V and J calls and clone size are given by that table; D and trimming were obtained from the DNA. This table has some 170,000 clones, 75% to 85% appearing once.

Sequenced input: PBMCs or T cells enriched from blood (not recorded which). The chain employs TRBV19 and TRBJ1-2; D is unresolved. This TCR came from a man aged 50 to 59 who had recovered from COVID-19. CDR3 amino acids: CASSKEVGGYTF. The CDR3 DNA reads TGTGCCAGTAGTAAGGAGGTTGGTGGCTACACCTTC.